This is a list of T cell receptor beta chains from one sample in a study of blood T cell repertoires in COVID-19. Data came from immunoSEQ multiplex PCR; TCRdb stores just in-frame clones and leaves some out. Among around 150,000 clones listed, 87% were seen once. The sample consisted of peripheral blood. These receptors were collected from a woman between 35 and 50 years old with acute or convalescent COVID-19. Both conserved end residues are part of each CDR3. The D gene is left open where the match is weak. The listing skips clone size in some rows; elsewhere it reads once, few, many or a size class.

cdr3_nt: TGTGCCAGCACCCACGGCGGGAACACTGAAGCTTTCTTT
cdr3_aa: CASTHGGNTEAFF
clone_size: .
v_call: TRBV21-1
d_call: .
j_call: TRBJ1-1

cdr3_nt: TGTGCCTGGAGTCCCGGGACAGCCTATGGCTACACCTTC
cdr3_aa: CAWSPGTAYGYTF
clone_size: .
v_call: TRBV30
d_call: TRBD1
j_call: TRBJ1-2

cdr3_nt: TGTGCCAGCAGCTGGGGACAGAGGAACACCGGGGAGCTGTTTTTT
cdr3_aa: CASSWGQRNTGELFF
clone_size: .
v_call: TRBV7-2
d_call: TRBD1
j_call: TRBJ2-2

cdr3_nt: TGTGCCAGCAGTTGGAACAGGGGGACTGAAGCTTTCTTT
cdr3_aa: CASSWNRGTEAFF
clone_size: .
v_call: TRBV6-5
d_call: TRBD1
j_call: TRBJ1-1

cdr3_nt: TGTGCCAGCAGCTCCTCTATTACCTCTGGAAACACCATATATTTT
cdr3_aa: CASSSSITSGNTIYF
clone_size: .
v_call: TRBV7-2
d_call: .
j_call: TRBJ1-3

cdr3_nt: TGTGCCAGCAGCTTCCCGGGTCAGCCCCAGCATTTT
cdr3_aa: CASSFPGQPQHF
clone_size: .
v_call: TRBV7-2
d_call: .
j_call: TRBJ1-5

cdr3_nt: TGTGCCAGCAGCTTAACGGGACAGAGACTCGCTAACTATGGCTACACCTTC
cdr3_aa: CASSLTGQRLANYGYTF
clone_size: .
v_call: TRBV7-9
d_call: TRBD1
j_call: TRBJ1-2

cdr3_nt: TGTGCCAGCAAAAGACAGGGGTTGGGAAACACCATATATTTT
cdr3_aa: CASKRQGLGNTIYF
clone_size: .
v_call: TRBV28
d_call: TRBD1
j_call: TRBJ1-3

cdr3_nt: TGTGCCTGGAGTGTTACACAGGGTGAAGCTTTCTTT
cdr3_aa: CAWSVTQGEAFF
clone_size: .
v_call: TRBV30
d_call: .
j_call: TRBJ1-1

cdr3_nt: TGTGCCAGCAGCCAAACACAGGGGGCTAGTGAAGCTTTCTTT
cdr3_aa: CASSQTQGASEAFF
clone_size: .
v_call: TRBV7-3
d_call: TRBD1
j_call: TRBJ1-1

cdr3_nt: TGTGCCAGCAGTTGGGCGGGCTACAAAAACATTCAGTACTTC
cdr3_aa: CASSWAGYKNIQYF
clone_size: .
v_call: TRBV27
d_call: .
j_call: TRBJ2-4

cdr3_nt: TGTGCCAGCAGCTCGTTACAGGGGTACAATGAGCAGTTCTTC
cdr3_aa: CASSSLQGYNEQFF
clone_size: .
v_call: TRBV7-6
d_call: TRBD1
j_call: TRBJ2-1

cdr3_nt: TGTGCCAGCAGTCACACGACGGGAAGAAGGGAGACCCAGTACTTC
cdr3_aa: CASSHTTGRRETQYF
clone_size: .
v_call: TRBV27
d_call: .
j_call: TRBJ2-5

cdr3_nt: TGTGCCTTACTAAAGGCAGGGCGAGGCTACACCTTC
cdr3_aa: CALLKAGRGYTF
clone_size: .
v_call: TRBV30
d_call: .
j_call: TRBJ1-2

cdr3_nt: TGTGCCAGCAGAGAGACAGGGTTCTACGGCTACACCTTC
cdr3_aa: CASRETGFYGYTF
clone_size: .
v_call: TRBV6-5
d_call: TRBD1
j_call: TRBJ1-2

cdr3_nt: TGTGCCATCAGTGAGTCGGGACTAGCGGGGGGGAAAGAGACCCAGTACTTC
cdr3_aa: CAISESGLAGGKETQYF
clone_size: .
v_call: TRBV10-3
d_call: TRBD2
j_call: TRBJ2-5

cdr3_nt: TGTGCCAGCACCCCAGGACAGGGTTGGGACACTGAAGCTTTCTTT
cdr3_aa: CASTPGQGWDTEAFF
clone_size: .
v_call: TRBV3-1/TRBV3-2
d_call: TRBD1
j_call: TRBJ1-1

cdr3_nt: TGCGCTAAGCGGGCTAGCGGGAGTGAGACCCAGTACTTC
cdr3_aa: CAKRASGSETQYF
clone_size: .
v_call: TRBV10-1
d_call: TRBD2
j_call: TRBJ2-5

cdr3_nt: TGTGCCAGCAGCCAAAATCGGGTTAGTGAAGCTTTCTTT
cdr3_aa: CASSQNRVSEAFF
clone_size: .
v_call: TRBV16
d_call: .
j_call: TRBJ1-1

cdr3_nt: TGTGCCTGGAGTGTCTCCGGACTATCCGAGCAGTACTTC
cdr3_aa: CAWSVSGLSEQYF
clone_size: once
v_call: TRBV30
d_call: .
j_call: TRBJ2-7

cdr3_nt: TGTGCCAGCAGCTCTGGGACAGGGGACTATGGCTACACCTTC
cdr3_aa: CASSSGTGDYGYTF
clone_size: .
v_call: TRBV7-2
d_call: TRBD1
j_call: TRBJ1-2

cdr3_nt: TGTGCCAGCAGCCCGGGACTAGAGAGGGAGACCCAGTACTTC
cdr3_aa: CASSPGLERETQYF
clone_size: once
v_call: TRBV3-1/TRBV3-2
d_call: TRBD2
j_call: TRBJ2-5

cdr3_nt: TGTGCCTGGAGAGGGGCTTGGGGGGGATTAGGCACTGAAGCTTTCTTT
cdr3_aa: CAWRGAWGGLGTEAFF
clone_size: .
v_call: TRBV30
d_call: .
j_call: TRBJ1-1

cdr3_nt: TGTGCCTGGAGTGTGCGGACTAGCGGGGGGGAGACCCAGTACTTC
cdr3_aa: CAWSVRTSGGETQYF
clone_size: .
v_call: TRBV30
d_call: TRBD2
j_call: TRBJ2-5

cdr3_nt: TGCGCCAGCAGCCCTCTGCCCACCGGGACTAGCGGACCTACGGAGCAGTACTTC
cdr3_aa: CASSPLPTGTSGPTEQYF
clone_size: .
v_call: TRBV4-1
d_call: TRBD2
j_call: TRBJ2-7

cdr3_nt: TGTGCCAGCAGCTTTAACAGGGGGAATCAGCCCCAGCATTTT
cdr3_aa: CASSFNRGNQPQHF
clone_size: .
v_call: TRBV7-8
d_call: TRBD1
j_call: TRBJ1-5

cdr3_nt: TGTGCCAGTAGAGGACTAGCGGGGAAAACCGGGGAGCTGTTTTTT
cdr3_aa: CASRGLAGKTGELFF
clone_size: .
v_call: TRBV19
d_call: TRBD2
j_call: TRBJ2-2

cdr3_nt: TGTGCCAGCAGCTTGGAGGGACTTCGGGGCTACACCTTC
cdr3_aa: CASSLEGLRGYTF
clone_size: .
v_call: TRBV7-2
d_call: .
j_call: TRBJ1-2

cdr3_nt: TGTGCCAGTAGTAGAGACAGGGGTACTGAAGCTTTCTTT
cdr3_aa: CASSRDRGTEAFF
clone_size: once
v_call: TRBV19
d_call: TRBD1
j_call: TRBJ1-1

cdr3_nt: TGTGCCAGCAGCCACGGCAGGGGTGGCACTGAAGCTTTCTTT
cdr3_aa: CASSHGRGGTEAFF
clone_size: .
v_call: TRBV3-1/TRBV3-2
d_call: .
j_call: TRBJ1-1

cdr3_nt: TGTGCCAGTAGTGAGACACTTGCGGGAAAACTGTTTTTT
cdr3_aa: CASSETLAGKLFF
clone_size: .
v_call: TRBV19
d_call: .
j_call: TRBJ1-4

cdr3_nt: TGTGCCAGCAGTGGGGGCCCTAATGAAAAACTGTTTTTT
cdr3_aa: CASSGGPNEKLFF
clone_size: .
v_call: TRBV7-8
d_call: .
j_call: TRBJ1-4

cdr3_nt: TGTGCCAGCTCGCAGGACAGGGTGGGCACTGAAGCTTTCTTT
cdr3_aa: CASSQDRVGTEAFF
clone_size: few
v_call: TRBV18
d_call: TRBD1
j_call: TRBJ1-1

cdr3_nt: TGTGCCAGCAGCGTTTCTCCGGGATCGCAAGAGACCCAGTACTTC
cdr3_aa: CASSVSPGSQETQYF
clone_size: .
v_call: TRBV9
d_call: .
j_call: TRBJ2-5

cdr3_nt: TGTGCCACCACAAAAGACAGGGGTGGCAATAGCAATCAGCCCCAGCATTTT
cdr3_aa: CATTKDRGGNSNQPQHF
clone_size: once
v_call: TRBV24-1
d_call: TRBD1
j_call: TRBJ1-5

cdr3_nt: TGTGCCAGCGGGGGGGTCTCCTACGAGCAGTACTTC
cdr3_aa: CASGGVSYEQYF
clone_size: .
v_call: TRBV6-5
d_call: TRBD2
j_call: TRBJ2-7

cdr3_nt: TGTGCCAGCACCTGGGGACAGGGAAGATCACCCCTCCACTTT
cdr3_aa: CASTWGQGRSPLHF
clone_size: .
v_call: TRBV27
d_call: TRBD1
j_call: TRBJ1-6

cdr3_nt: TGTGCCACCAGCAGATCGTGGGTCGGGGGGGAGACCCAGTACTTC
cdr3_aa: CATSRSWVGGETQYF
clone_size: .
v_call: TRBV15
d_call: TRBD2
j_call: TRBJ2-5

cdr3_nt: TGCGCCAGCAGCCAAGATTTAGCGGGAGCAGGGTATTACGAGCAGTACTTC
cdr3_aa: CASSQDLAGAGYYEQYF
clone_size: once
v_call: TRBV4-3
d_call: TRBD2
j_call: TRBJ2-7

cdr3_nt: TGCGCCAGCAGCCCTCGGACACCTCCTAATGAAAAACTGTTTTTT
cdr3_aa: CASSPRTPPNEKLFF
clone_size: .
v_call: TRBV5-1
d_call: .
j_call: TRBJ1-4

cdr3_nt: TGTGCCAGCAGCTTAGCGGGGGGCTCTGGAAACACCATATATTTT
cdr3_aa: CASSLAGGSGNTIYF
clone_size: .
v_call: TRBV7-9
d_call: .
j_call: TRBJ1-3

cdr3_nt: TGTGCCAGCAGTTACATGACTAGCTATGAGCAGTTCTTC
cdr3_aa: CASSYMTSYEQFF
clone_size: .
v_call: TRBV6-5
d_call: TRBD2
j_call: TRBJ2-1

cdr3_nt: TGTGCCAGCACCCCCATTGGGGGGGTCGGTCAGCCCCAGCATTTT
cdr3_aa: CASTPIGGVGQPQHF
clone_size: .
v_call: TRBV7-2
d_call: .
j_call: TRBJ1-5

cdr3_nt: TGTGCCAGTAGTATAGTGGCGACTAGCGGACCCTACGAGCAGTACTTC
cdr3_aa: CASSIVATSGPYEQYF
clone_size: once
v_call: TRBV19
d_call: TRBD2
j_call: TRBJ2-7

cdr3_nt: TGCGCCAGCAGCCAAGCCGCAACGGGTTTTGGCACTGAAGCTTTCTTT
cdr3_aa: CASSQAATGFGTEAFF
clone_size: .
v_call: TRBV4-1
d_call: .
j_call: TRBJ1-1